These T cell receptor beta chains were read from a single sample in a study of blood T cell repertoires in COVID-19. Sequencing was performed with immunoSEQ multiplex PCR; in TCRdb, only in-frame clones are kept and a portion is missing. The data show under 400,000 clones, about 87% seen once. Sequencing used peripheral blood. The origin of the receptors is a woman aged 25 to 45 with COVID-19, enrolled during active disease. Both conserved end residues are part of each CDR3. The D gene is left open where the match is weak. The size field is filled for only some rows; it gives once, few, many or a size class.

size: .
V: TRBV7-8
J: TRBJ2-7
D: TRBD2
DNA: TGTGCCAGCAGCTTATTGAGTCTGCGGGAGGGCCCAAGCGAGCAGTACTTC
CDR3: CASSLLSLREGPSEQYF

size: .
V: TRBV19
J: TRBJ2-1
D: TRBD2
DNA: TGTGCCAGTAAGCGGCTAGCGGCGAACAATGAGCAGTTCTTC
CDR3: CASKRLAANNEQFF

size: once
V: TRBV29-1
J: TRBJ1-2
D: TRBD1
DNA: TGCAGCGTTGACCAGACAGGGGGCGATGGCTACACCTTC
CDR3: CSVDQTGGDGYTF

size: .
V: TRBV5-4
J: TRBJ2-7
D: TRBD2
DNA: TGTGCCAGCAGCTTGTCGGCGGGAGGGGGCTACGAGCAGTACTTC
CDR3: CASSLSAGGGYEQYF

size: .
V: TRBV14
J: TRBJ1-1
D: .
DNA: TGTGCCAGCAGCCGCACGCCAGGGATGAACACTGAAGCTTTCTTT
CDR3: CASSRTPGMNTEAFF

size: .
V: TRBV7-9
J: TRBJ2-7
D: .
DNA: TGTGCCAGCAGCTTAGGGGGGCCGGGCGAGCAGTACTTC
CDR3: CASSLGGPGEQYF

size: .
V: TRBV29-1
J: TRBJ2-2
D: .
DNA: TGCAGCGTTGAAGCCCCCAGGGAGGACACCGGGGAGCTGTTTTTT
CDR3: CSVEAPREDTGELFF

size: .
V: TRBV28
J: TRBJ2-5
D: .
DNA: TGTGCCAGCAGACGGAGGGAGACCCAGTACTTC
CDR3: CASRRRETQYF

size: .
V: TRBV29-1
J: TRBJ2-2
D: TRBD2
DNA: TGCAGCGTGGACGGGACTAGTGAGGTTTGGAGAGGGGACACCGGGGAGCTGTTTTTT
CDR3: CSVDGTSEVWRGDTGELFF

size: .
V: TRBV6-5
J: TRBJ2-7
D: .
DNA: TGTGCCAGCAGCGCCTTAGCCCTCTCAGAAGGCGAGCAGTACTTC
CDR3: CASSALALSEGEQYF

size: .
V: TRBV27
J: TRBJ2-7
D: TRBD2
DNA: TGTGCCAGCAGTTTATTGGGGCCGGGGGGTTTGCCGAGGGAGCAGTACTTC
CDR3: CASSLLGPGGLPREQYF

size: .
V: TRBV29-1
J: TRBJ2-1
D: TRBD2
DNA: TGCAGCGCCTTAACAAAGGGGACTAGCGGGAGGTGGCAGTTCTTC
CDR3: CSALTKGTSGRWQFF

size: .
V: TRBV12-3/TRBV12-4
J: TRBJ1-5
D: TRBD1
DNA: TGTGCCACACAGACAGGGGCCAGGCAGCCCCAGCATTTT
CDR3: CATQTGARQPQHF

size: .
V: TRBV28
J: TRBJ1-1
D: .
DNA: TGTGCCAGCAGTTTTGGCCTGGGGGGCACTGAAGCTTTCTTT
CDR3: CASSFGLGGTEAFF

size: .
V: TRBV7-3
J: TRBJ2-1
D: .
DNA: TGTGCCAGCAGCTTAACGCCTAGCAGCGTTGAGCAGTTCTTC
CDR3: CASSLTPSSVEQFF

size: .
V: TRBV2
J: TRBJ2-7
D: .
DNA: TGTGCCAGCAGCTCCGGGTCCTACGAGCAGTACTTC
CDR3: CASSSGSYEQYF

size: .
V: TRBV5-1
J: TRBJ2-6
D: .
DNA: TGCGCCAGCAGCGGAGGTAGCTCTGGGGCCAACGTCCTGACTTTC
CDR3: CASSGGSSGANVLTF

size: .
V: TRBV19
J: TRBJ2-7
D: .
DNA: TGTGCCAGTAGTATAAACGGGGGGCAGTACGAGCAGTACTTC
CDR3: CASSINGGQYEQYF

size: .
V: TRBV9
J: TRBJ2-1
D: TRBD2
DNA: TGTGCCAGCAGCACCCGACTAGCGGGAGCCCCTGAGCAGTTCTTC
CDR3: CASSTRLAGAPEQFF

size: .
V: TRBV2
J: TRBJ2-1
D: .
DNA: TGTGCCAGCAGTTATACTATGGGCTCCTACAATGAGCAGTTCTTC
CDR3: CASSYTMGSYNEQFF

size: .
V: TRBV4-1
J: TRBJ2-3
D: TRBD2
DNA: TGCGCCAGCAGCCGTACGGGAGGGCCAGATACGCAGTATTTT
CDR3: CASSRTGGPDTQYF

size: few
V: TRBV5-1
J: TRBJ2-5
D: .
DNA: TGCGCCAGCAGCCGGGGACTTGGAGTAGAGACCCAGTACTTC
CDR3: CASSRGLGVETQYF

size: .
V: TRBV27
J: TRBJ2-1
D: TRBD2
DNA: TGTGCCAGCGGGACTAGAGAATTGGGTGAGCAGTTCTTC
CDR3: CASGTRELGEQFF

size: .
V: TRBV5-5
J: TRBJ2-6
D: TRBD1
DNA: TGTGCCTCCGGGACAGGGGGTTGGGACGGGGCCAACGTCCTGACTTTC
CDR3: CASGTGGWDGANVLTF

size: few
V: TRBV7-2
J: TRBJ2-1
D: .
DNA: TGTGCCAGCAGCTTAGGTCCTTACAATGAGCAGTTCTTC
CDR3: CASSLGPYNEQFF

size: .
V: TRBV6-6
J: TRBJ2-7
D: .
DNA: TGTGCCAGCAGTAAGGGGGTTCTGACCTACGAGCAGTACTTC
CDR3: CASSKGVLTYEQYF

size: .
V: TRBV30
J: TRBJ2-1
D: TRBD2
DNA: TGTGCCACCTACGAGCGGGGCGGGAGGGATGAGCAGTTCTTC
CDR3: CATYERGGRDEQFF

size: .
V: TRBV27
J: TRBJ2-7
D: TRBD2
DNA: TGTGCCAGCAGTCCGCTCACTAGCGGGAGCCCCTACGAGCAGTACTTC
CDR3: CASSPLTSGSPYEQYF

size: few
V: TRBV4-3
J: TRBJ2-7
D: .
DNA: TGCGCCAGCAGCCCGGGTTCGGGGTACGAGCAGTACTTC
CDR3: CASSPGSGYEQYF

size: .
V: TRBV7-2
J: TRBJ2-5
D: .
DNA: TGTGCCAGCAGCTCAACGGGACTCAGACTACAAGAGACCCAGTACTTC
CDR3: CASSSTGLRLQETQYF

size: .
V: TRBV15
J: TRBJ2-7
D: TRBD1
DNA: TGTGCCACCAGCAGAGATGGACAGGGGGCCTACGAGCAGTACTTC
CDR3: CATSRDGQGAYEQYF

size: .
V: TRBV12-3/TRBV12-4
J: TRBJ2-7
D: TRBD2
DNA: TGTGCCAGCGGGGGGGCCTACGAGCAGTACTTC
CDR3: CASGGAYEQYF

size: .
V: TRBV19
J: TRBJ2-7
D: .
DNA: TGTGCCAGTAGGGAGGGAGCTGGACCTTTAAACGAGCAGTACTTC
CDR3: CASREGAGPLNEQYF

size: .
V: TRBV4-2
J: TRBJ2-1
D: TRBD2
DNA: TGTGCCAGCAGCCGTACTAGCGGGAGTGACAATGAGCAGTTCTTC
CDR3: CASSRTSGSDNEQFF

size: few
V: TRBV10-3
J: TRBJ2-6
D: .
DNA: TGTGCCACCCAAGAGGGCCCCAAGGCTGGGGCCAACGTCCTGACTTTC
CDR3: CATQEGPKAGANVLTF

size: .
V: TRBV9
J: TRBJ2-3
D: .
DNA: TGTGCCAGCAGCGCCTGGGGGGGGGCAACCACAGATACGCAGTATTTT
CDR3: CASSAWGGATTDTQYF

size: .
V: TRBV5-1
J: TRBJ2-5
D: .
DNA: TGCGCCAGCAGCGGAGGGGGGAGCGGGGAGGAGACCCAGTACTTC
CDR3: CASSGGGSGEETQYF

size: .
V: TRBV11-2
J: TRBJ2-7
D: TRBD2
DNA: TGTGCCAGCAGCTTAGAAGCGGGACTAGCGGACGTCTACGAGCAGTACTTC
CDR3: CASSLEAGLADVYEQYF

size: .
V: TRBV28
J: TRBJ1-1
D: .
DNA: TGTGCCAGCAGTTTAATGACGGGTTCGGGGTGGGCTTTCTTT
CDR3: CASSLMTGSGWAFF

size: .
V: TRBV5-1
J: TRBJ2-7
D: .
DNA: TGCGCCAGCAGGGAAGGGACTCTTAGGTCGGACGAGCAGTACTTC
CDR3: CASREGTLRSDEQYF

size: .
V: TRBV24-1
J: TRBJ2-1
D: TRBD2
DNA: TGTGCCACCAGTAGCAGGACTAGCGGGAGTAATGAGCAGTTCTTC
CDR3: CATSSRTSGSNEQFF

size: .
V: TRBV7-9
J: TRBJ2-5
D: TRBD1
DNA: TGTGCCAGCAGCTATCAGGGGGCGTGGGGAGAGACCCAGTACTTC
CDR3: CASSYQGAWGETQYF

size: .
V: TRBV15
J: TRBJ2-1
D: .
DNA: TGTGCCACCAGCCGACTTGGTAGCTCCTACAATGAGCAGTTCTTC
CDR3: CATSRLGSSYNEQFF

size: .
V: TRBV21-1
J: TRBJ2-1
D: .
DNA: TGTGCCAGCAGCAACCGACAGGGGTCCTACAATGAGCAGTTCTTC
CDR3: CASSNRQGSYNEQFF

size: .
V: TRBV9
J: TRBJ1-3
D: .
DNA: TGTGCCAGCAGCCCCCCGGGGGTGAAAAACACCATATATTTT
CDR3: CASSPPGVKNTIYF